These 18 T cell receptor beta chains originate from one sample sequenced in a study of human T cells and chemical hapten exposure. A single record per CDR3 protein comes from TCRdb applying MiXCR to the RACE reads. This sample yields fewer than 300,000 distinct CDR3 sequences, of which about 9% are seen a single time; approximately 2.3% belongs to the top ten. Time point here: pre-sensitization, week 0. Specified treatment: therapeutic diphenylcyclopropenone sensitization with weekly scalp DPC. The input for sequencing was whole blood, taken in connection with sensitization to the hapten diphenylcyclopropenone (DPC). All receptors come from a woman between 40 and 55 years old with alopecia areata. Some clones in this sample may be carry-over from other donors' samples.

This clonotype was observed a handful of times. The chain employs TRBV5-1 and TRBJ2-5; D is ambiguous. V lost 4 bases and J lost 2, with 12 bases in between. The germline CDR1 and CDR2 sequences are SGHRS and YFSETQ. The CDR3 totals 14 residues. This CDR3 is CASSPVGDQETQYF. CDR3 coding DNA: TGCGCCAGCAGCCCGGTAGGCGATCAAGAGACCCAGTACTTC.

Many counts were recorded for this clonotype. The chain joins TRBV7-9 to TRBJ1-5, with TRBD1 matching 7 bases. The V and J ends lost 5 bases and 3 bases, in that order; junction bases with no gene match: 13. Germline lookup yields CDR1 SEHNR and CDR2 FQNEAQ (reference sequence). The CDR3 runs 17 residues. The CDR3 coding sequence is TGTGCCAGCAGCATCTCCCGGGACAGCACCCACAATCAGCCCCAGCATTTT. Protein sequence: CASSISRDSTHNQPQHF.

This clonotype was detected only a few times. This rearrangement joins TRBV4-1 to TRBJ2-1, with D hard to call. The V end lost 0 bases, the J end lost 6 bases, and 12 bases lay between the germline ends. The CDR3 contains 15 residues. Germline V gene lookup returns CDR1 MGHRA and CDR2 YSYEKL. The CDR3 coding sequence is TGCGCCAGCAGCCAAGATGTGGATATCCCCAATGAGCAGTTCTTC. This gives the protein CASSQDVDIPNEQFF.

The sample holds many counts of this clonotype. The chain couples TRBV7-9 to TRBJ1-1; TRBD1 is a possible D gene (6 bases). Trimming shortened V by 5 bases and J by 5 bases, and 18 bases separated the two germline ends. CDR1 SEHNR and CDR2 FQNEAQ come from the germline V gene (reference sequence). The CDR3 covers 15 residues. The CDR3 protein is CASSPLGGAGTEAFF. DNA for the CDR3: TGTGCCAGCAGCCCCCTGGGGGGGGCAGGGACTGAAGCTTTCTTT.

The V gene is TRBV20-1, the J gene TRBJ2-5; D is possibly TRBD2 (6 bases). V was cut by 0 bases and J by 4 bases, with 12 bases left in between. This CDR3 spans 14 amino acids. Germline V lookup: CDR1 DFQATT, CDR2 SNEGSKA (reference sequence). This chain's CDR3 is CSARDLEGVETQYF. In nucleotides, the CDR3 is TGCAGTGCTAGAGATCTGGAGGGAGTAGAGACCCAGTACTTC.

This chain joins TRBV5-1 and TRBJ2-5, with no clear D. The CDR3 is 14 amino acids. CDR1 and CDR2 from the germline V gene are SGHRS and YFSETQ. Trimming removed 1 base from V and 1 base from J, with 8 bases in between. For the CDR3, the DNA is TGCGCCAGCAGCTTGTATCCGGGCCAAGAGACCCAGTACTTC. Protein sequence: CASSLYPGQETQYF.

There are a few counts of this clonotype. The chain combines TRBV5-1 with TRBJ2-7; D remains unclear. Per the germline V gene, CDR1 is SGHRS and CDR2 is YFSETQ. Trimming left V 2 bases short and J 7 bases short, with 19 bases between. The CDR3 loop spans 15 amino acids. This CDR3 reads CASSLRASPTKEQYF. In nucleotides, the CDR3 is TGCGCCAGCAGCTTACGAGCGAGTCCCACCAAGGAGCAGTACTTC.

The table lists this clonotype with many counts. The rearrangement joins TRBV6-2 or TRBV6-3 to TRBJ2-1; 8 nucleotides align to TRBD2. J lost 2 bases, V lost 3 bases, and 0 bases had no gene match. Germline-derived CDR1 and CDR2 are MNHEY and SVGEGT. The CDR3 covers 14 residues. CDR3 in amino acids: CASSYSGTYNEQFF. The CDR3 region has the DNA TGTGCCAGCAGTTATAGCGGGACCTACAATGAGCAGTTCTTC.

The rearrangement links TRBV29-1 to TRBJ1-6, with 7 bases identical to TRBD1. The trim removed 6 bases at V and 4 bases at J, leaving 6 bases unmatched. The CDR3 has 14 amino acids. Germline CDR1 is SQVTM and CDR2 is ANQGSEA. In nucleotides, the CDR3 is TGCAGCGTACAAACAGGGGATTATAATTCACCCCTCCACTTT. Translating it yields CSVQTGDYNSPLHF.

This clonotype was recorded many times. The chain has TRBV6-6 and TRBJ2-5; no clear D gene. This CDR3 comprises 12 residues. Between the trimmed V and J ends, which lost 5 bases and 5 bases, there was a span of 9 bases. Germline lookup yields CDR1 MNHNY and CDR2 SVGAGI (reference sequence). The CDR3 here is CASSLLRETQYF. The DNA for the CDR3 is TGTGCCAGCAGTCTCCTCCGGGAGACCCAGTACTTC.

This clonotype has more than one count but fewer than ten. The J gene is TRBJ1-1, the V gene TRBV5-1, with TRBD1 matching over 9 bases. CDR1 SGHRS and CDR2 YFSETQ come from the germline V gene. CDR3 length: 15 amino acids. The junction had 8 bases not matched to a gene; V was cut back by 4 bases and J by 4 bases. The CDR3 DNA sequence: TGCGCCAGCAGCCCTCCGGGACAGGGAGCCACTGAAGCTTTCTTT. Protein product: CASSPPGQGATEAFF.

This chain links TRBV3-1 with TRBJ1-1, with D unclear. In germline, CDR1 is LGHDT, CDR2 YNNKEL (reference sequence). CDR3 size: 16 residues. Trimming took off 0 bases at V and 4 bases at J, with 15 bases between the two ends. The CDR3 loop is CASSQEDRAPTTEAFF. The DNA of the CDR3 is TGTGCCAGCAGCCAAGAGGATAGGGCCCCGACCACTGAAGCTTTCTTT.

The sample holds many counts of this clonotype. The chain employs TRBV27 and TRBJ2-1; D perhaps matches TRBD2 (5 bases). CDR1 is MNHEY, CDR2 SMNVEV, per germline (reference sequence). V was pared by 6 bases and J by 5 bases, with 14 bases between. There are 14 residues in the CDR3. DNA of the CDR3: TGTGCCAGCAGCCATAGAGGAGGTGACAATGAGCAGTTCTTC. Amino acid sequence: CASSHRGGDNEQFF.

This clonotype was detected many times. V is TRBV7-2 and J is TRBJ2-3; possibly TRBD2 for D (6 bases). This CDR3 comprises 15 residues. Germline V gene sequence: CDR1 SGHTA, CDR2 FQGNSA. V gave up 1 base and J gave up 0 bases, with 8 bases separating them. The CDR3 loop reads CASSLDGTSTDTQYF. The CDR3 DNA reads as TGTGCCAGCAGCTTAGACGGGACTAGCACAGATACGCAGTATTTT.

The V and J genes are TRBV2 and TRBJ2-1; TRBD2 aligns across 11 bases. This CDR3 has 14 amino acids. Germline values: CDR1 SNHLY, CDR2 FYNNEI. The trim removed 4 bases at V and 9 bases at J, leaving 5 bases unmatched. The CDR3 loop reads CASSALAGAVEQFF. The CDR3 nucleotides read TGTGCCAGCAGTGCACTAGCGGGAGCGGTTGAGCAGTTCTTC.

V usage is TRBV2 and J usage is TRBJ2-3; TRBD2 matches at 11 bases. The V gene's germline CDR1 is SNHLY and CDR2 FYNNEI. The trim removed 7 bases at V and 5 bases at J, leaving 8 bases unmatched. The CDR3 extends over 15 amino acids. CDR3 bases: TGTGCCAGCAACATAGCGGGAGGGCCGGGAGATACGCAGTATTTT. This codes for CASNIAGGPGDTQYF.

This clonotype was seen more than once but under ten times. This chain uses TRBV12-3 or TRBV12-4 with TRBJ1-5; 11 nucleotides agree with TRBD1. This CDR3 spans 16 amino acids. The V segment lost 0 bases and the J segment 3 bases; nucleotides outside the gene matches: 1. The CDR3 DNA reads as TGTGCCAGCAGTTTAGCCGGACAGGGGGCCAATCAGCCCCAGCATTTT. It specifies CASSLAGQGANQPQHF.

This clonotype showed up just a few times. DNA of the CDR3: TGTGCCAGCAGCTTAAATACAGGGGGCTACACCGGGGAGCTGTTTTTT. Translating it yields CASSLNTGGYTGELFF. The rearrangement uses TRBV7-3 and TRBJ2-2, with TRBD1 identical over 9 bases. V lost 1 base and J lost 3; bases outside the gene matches: 3. Germline values: CDR1 SGHTA, CDR2 FQGTGA. The CDR3 spans 16 residues. Based on the CDR3 plus reference TRBV7-3 and TRBJ2-2, the full variable domain is GAGVSQTPSNKVTEKGKYVELRCDPISGHTALYWYRQSLGQGPEFLIYFQGTGAADDSGLPNDRFFAVRPEGSVSTLKIQRTERGDSAVYLCASSLNTGGYTGELFFGEGSRLTVL.